This note documents a single TCR beta chain sequence. In germline, CDR1 is LGHDT, CDR2 YNNKEL (reference sequence). V was trimmed by 3 bases and J by 8 bases, leaving 19 bases between them. The CDR3 length is 16 residues. This entry belongs to a study of blood T cell repertoires in COVID-19. Study-level information: Acute and convalescent COVID-19 specimens originated in the United States, Italy and Spain. From T cells, B-cell-depleted T cells, or PBMCs came the material, which was cDNA or gDNA.

As handled by the study authors: Cell counts per sample came from amplifying reference gene primers. TCRdb's copy holds only in-frame clones and misses some; the assay was immunoSEQ multiplex PCR. V and J calls and clone size are given by that table; D and trimming were obtained from the DNA. Here the sample spans 130,000 to 150,000 clones, approximately 80% being singletons. The specimen sequenced was peripheral blood. This chain links TRBV3-1 (or the pseudogene TRBV3-2) with TRBJ1-4; tentatively, D is TRBD1 (6 bases). This TCR came from a man in his 70s who had recovered from COVID-19. The CDR3 is CASSHRSTGRDEKLFF. DNA for the CDR3: TGTGCCAGCAGCCACCGCAGTACAGGGAGGGACGAAAAACTGTTTTTT.